One sample yielded the 5 T cell receptor beta chains listed below, sequenced in a study of shared clonotypes between healthy human individuals. Assay: immunoSEQ multiplex PCR; the TCRdb copy retains only in-frame clones and omits some. The sample contains approximately 640,000 clones, 90% of which appear only once. Sequenced: memory CD8+ T cells from PBMCs. Regarding subset: CD45RO+ cells pooled with CCR7-negative TemRA cells. These receptors were obtained from a man aged 18 to 30 in good health. Some clones in this sample may be carry-over from other donors' samples.

The V gene is TRBV18, the J gene TRBJ2-6, with D hard to call. Germline loops: CDR1 KGHSH, CDR2 LQKENI. The CDR3 has 15 amino acids. V lost 0 bases and J 4 bases, leaving 7 bases between the germline ends. The CDR3 coding sequence is TGTGCCAGCTCACCACCTAGCCCGGGGGCCAACGTCCTGACTTTC. Its translation: CASSPPSPGANVLTF.

The chain is built from TRBV19 and TRBJ2-5; D might be TRBD1 or TRBD2, each matching 5 bases. CDR1 is LNHDA, CDR2 SQIVND, per germline (reference sequence). The CDR3 loop spans 14 amino acids. V was trimmed by 6 bases and J by 4 bases, leaving 15 bases between them. CDR3 region: CASSESGGTETQYF. The CDR3 DNA is TGTGCCAGTAGCGAGTCGGGTGGGACAGAGACCCAGTACTTC.

The V and J genes are TRBV7-9 and TRBJ2-3, with D perhaps matching TRBD1 (6 bases). The CDR3 totals 14 residues. Looked up from germline, CDR1 is SEHNR and CDR2 is FQNEAQ (reference sequence). The germline V and J ends were trimmed by 4 bases and 5 bases, with 13 bases remaining between them. CDR3 protein: CASSSRDTEDTQYF. CDR3 DNA sequence: TGTGCCAGCAGCTCACGGGACACAGAAGATACGCAGTATTTT.

The chain combines TRBV5-6 with TRBJ1-5, with TRBD1 matching 7 bases. J gave up 6 bases and V 4 bases, and 4 bases lay outside the gene matches. Germline CDR1 and CDR2: SGHDT and YYEEEE. The CDR3 sequence is 13 residues long. In DNA, the CDR3 is TGTGCCAGCAGCCAGGGGGGTGGTCAGCCCCAGCATTTT. Translating gives CASSQGGGQPQHF.

This clone was detected only once. One end of the junction does not line up with germline, which may come from a read error. The chain combines TRBV11-2 with TRBJ2-5; 7 nucleotides agree with TRBD2. The CDR3 length is 16 residues. Germline lookup yields CDR1 SGHAT and CDR2 FQNNGV. The CDR3 spells CASRFSAGIGSLAQYF. CDR3 sequence (DNA): TGTGCCAGCCGCTTCTCAGCGGGAATTGGGAGTTTGGCCCAGTACTTC. Full variable domain (missing parts from reference TRBV11-2 and TRBJ2-5): EAGVAQSPRYKIIEKRQSVAFWCNPISGHATLYWYQQILGQGPKLLIQFQNNGVVDDSQLPKDRFSAERLKGVDSTLKIQPAKLEDSAVYLCASRFSAGIGSLAQYFGPGTRLLVL.